The clone carrying this T cell receptor beta chain was recorded at least ten times. What it recognizes is unknown. Two oligonucleotides, mixed equimolar, formed the beta constant-region primer covering TRBC1 and TRBC2. The cDNA 3' end received a ligated single-stranded oligonucleotide carrying the SP2 primer and a 12-nucleotide UMI. TCRdb processed the UMI-ligation and nested PCR reads anew with MiXCR; each CDR3 protein has one entry. The sample shows 70,000 to 95,000 distinct CDR3 sequences, about 7% of them seen only once. These data belong to a study of naive and memory T cell subsets. Overall study findings and caveats: In CD4 and CD8 cells, diversity dropped from naive through EMRA. Each distinct alpha or beta sequence counts as one clonotype.

Looked up from germline, CDR1 is MNHNY and CDR2 is SVGAGI (reference sequence). Germline trimming cut 5 bases from V and 4 bases from J; bases unmatched to any gene: 6. The CDR3 has 15 amino acids. V is TRBV6-6 and J is TRBJ2-7, with 12 bases matching TRBD1. The specimen sequenced was central memory CD4+ T cells from blood. The TCR comes from a human donor in good health. DNA for the CDR3: TGTGCCAGCAGTCGCCGGGACAGGGGGCCTTACGAGCAGTACTTC. Translation gives CASSRRDRGPYEQYF.